This T cell receptor (beta chain) was documented in a study of T cell responses to AZD1222 COVID-19 vaccine. TCRdb's copy holds only in-frame clones and misses some; the assay was immunoSEQ multiplex PCR. The sample contains over 150,000 clones, 85% to 90% of which appear only once. V was clipped by 3 bases and J by 0 bases, with 12 bases between them. The CDR3 covers 16 residues. Germline values: CDR1 SEHNR, CDR2 FQNEAQ (reference sequence). This receptor was identified in an adult who received the AZD1222 COVID-19 vaccine. The chain recombines TRBV7-9 with TRBJ1-3; no reliable D call. Material: peripheral blood, obtained 28 days after the second AZD1222 dose. The chain's CDR3 is CASSFFGSNSGNTIYF. CDR3 DNA: TGTGCCAGCAGCTTTTTCGGTTCGAACTCTGGAAACACCATATATTTT.